This T cell receptor beta chain was sequenced during a study of graft-versus-host responses after intestinal transplantation. CDR3 size: 13 residues. Per the germline V gene, CDR1 is MNHNS and CDR2 is SASEGT. The V and J ends lost 8 bases and 1 base respectively, with 11 bases between them. Assay used: immunoSEQ multiplex PCR; TCRdb lists only in-frame clones, some missing. This table holds around 19,000 clones, roughly half found once. After mixed lymphocyte reaction, dividing CD4+ and CD8+ responder T cells were sorted. The chain has TRBV6-1 and TRBJ2-5; tentatively, D is TRBD2 (7 bases). This sample comprised alloreactive CD4+ T cells from a mixed lymphocyte reaction culture, obtained before intestinal transplant. As to subset: CFSE-low proliferating T cells sorted from approximately 6-day pre-transplant mixed lymphocyte reaction (GvH or HvG direction). This clonotype originated in a human patient who received an intestinal transplant. CDR3 residues: CASGRGPQETQYF. Here the CDR3 DNA reads TGTGCCAGCGGGCGGGGGCCCCAAGAGACCCAGTACTTC.